This T cell receptor (beta chain) originates from a study of cytomegalovirus exposure and HLA in healthy donors. Study outcomes and limitations: Links to common viral pathogens appeared, in a later analysis, for several of the most significant clusters. CMV serostatus stood as the only immune exposure information on hand.

To note about this clone: Its antigen remains unknown.

This PCR relied on a set of 60 Vbeta primers and 13 Jbeta primers. TCRdb keeps only in-frame clones here, not all; method: immunoSEQ multiplex PCR. The data hold roughly 200,000 clones, with over 80% observed a single time. The V and J ends lost 3 bases and 1 base respectively, with 4 bases between them. Germline CDR1 and CDR2: SGDLS and YYNGEE. The CDR3 consists of 12 residues. This sequence joins TRBV9 and TRBJ2-5; D gene ambiguous. The source of this sequence is a boy aged 2 to 9 in good health and CMV-seronegative. Input material: PBMCs. The chain's CDR3 is CASSASQETQYF. For the CDR3, the DNA is TGTGCCAGCAGCGCGTCCCAAGAGACCCAGTACTTC.